This passage covers 22 T cell receptor beta chains from one sample sequenced in a study of T cell repertoires in cytomegalovirus infection. One entry per CDR3 protein, called by TCRdb with MiXCR from the reads. The sample lists some 390,000 distinct CDR3 sequences; 15% to 20% were seen once. The sample consisted of PBMCs. These receptors were taken from a human donor in good health (CMV status not recorded). Some clones in this sample may be carry-over from other donors' samples.

Concerning this clonotype itself: A much larger clonotype is one base distant, so this may be a read error. The chain recombines TRBV7-6 with TRBJ2-3; 7 positions match TRBD2. There are 16 residues in the CDR3. Germline V gene lookup returns CDR1 SGHVS and CDR2 FNYEAQ. CDR3 coding DNA: TGTGCCCGCAGCCTTAGACCGGGACTAACACCAAATACGCAGTATTTT. It codes for CARSLRPGLTPNTQYF.

This clonotype was observed at least ten times. The chain is built from TRBV11-2 and TRBJ2-7; perhaps TRBD2 as D (7 bases). The V gene's germline CDR1 is SGHAT and CDR2 FQNNGV. The V end lost 5 bases, the J end lost 3 bases, and 14 bases lay between the germline ends. CDR3 size: 14 residues. DNA for the CDR3: TGTGCCAGCAGCGTAACGGGGGGCCTCTACGAGCAGTACTTC. The encoded protein is CASSVTGGLYEQYF.

At least ten counts were recorded for this clonotype. The chain combines TRBV7-6 with TRBJ2-7; no reliable D call. The length of the CDR3 is 15 residues. Deletions cut 1 base from V and 3 bases from J, with 13 bases between. Germline assignment: CDR1 SGHVS and CDR2 FNYEAQ. The CDR3 region has the DNA TGTGCCAGCAGCTTAGATTCGGGCAGACTCTACGAGCAGTACTTC. It specifies CASSLDSGRLYEQYF.

The chain carries TRBV15 and TRBJ2-7; 11 bases map to TRBD1. CDR3 length equals 16 residues. From germline, CDR1 is LNHNV and CDR2 YYDKDF (reference sequence). With 0 bases clipped from V and 6 bases from J, the junction kept 7 bases outside the gene matches. Here the CDR3 reads CATSRDQGTGGGEQYF. DNA of the CDR3: TGTGCCACCAGCAGAGATCAAGGGACAGGGGGAGGCGAGCAGTACTTC.

A few counts support this clonotype. The chain links TRBV12-3 or TRBV12-4 to TRBJ2-7, with D perhaps TRBD1 or TRBD2 (5 bases each). The CDR3 extends over 15 amino acids. Trimming removed 6 bases from V and 6 bases from J, with 21 bases in between. The CDR3 loop is CASSGAGGGWPEQYF. The DNA for the CDR3 is TGTGCCAGCAGCGGGGCTGGCGGAGGTTGGCCCGAGCAGTACTTC.

At least ten counts were recorded for this clonotype. The genes are TRBV7-2 and TRBJ1-5; the D gene is possibly TRBD1 (5 bases). The CDR3 consists of 14 residues. Trimming removed 4 bases at V and 2 bases at J, with 9 bases between. Germline V gene lookup returns CDR1 SGHTA and CDR2 FQGNSA. The CDR3 bases are TGTGCCAGCAGCTCCAGGGTTGGCAATCAGCCCCAGCATTTT. Amino acid sequence: CASSSRVGNQPQHF.

Ten or more counts support this clonotype. The genes are TRBV2 and TRBJ1-5, with no clear D. Between the trimmed V and J ends, which lost 2 bases and 6 bases, there was a span of 8 bases. Germline CDR1 SNHLY, CDR2 FYNNEI. The CDR3 contains 13 residues. CDR3 sequence (DNA): TGTGCCAGCAGTGAAAGGCGGGTTCAGCCCCAGCATTTT. This sequence encodes CASSERRVQPQHF.

This rearrangement joins TRBV4-2 to TRBJ1-5; D not certain. The CDR3 loop spans 15 amino acids. The V and J ends lost 0 bases and 6 bases respectively, with 12 bases between them. Germline V gene lookup returns CDR1 LGHNA and CDR2 YNFKEQ. Here the CDR3 reads CASSQEGQVGQPQHF. As DNA, the CDR3 is TGTGCCAGCAGCCAAGAAGGGCAGGTGGGTCAGCCCCAGCATTTT.

The gene calls are TRBV7-9 and TRBJ2-3; 7 bases line up with TRBD2. Germline values: CDR1 SEHNR, CDR2 FQNEAQ (reference sequence). The CDR3 totals 15 residues. J gave up 4 bases and V 6 bases, and 10 bases lay outside the gene matches. The CDR3 here is CASSFSGGNADTQYF. The CDR3 DNA follows: TGTGCCAGCAGTTTTTCGGGGGGTAACGCAGATACGCAGTATTTT. The full variable domain, with the rest looked up from reference TRBV7-9 and TRBJ2-3, is DTGVSQNPRHKITKRGQNVTFRCDPISEHNRLYWYRQTLGQGPEFLTYFQNEAQLEKSRLLSDRFSAERPKGSFSTLEIQRTEQGDSAMYLCASSFSGGNADTQYFGPGTRLTVL.

This chain connects TRBV29-1 to TRBJ1-4; D is ambiguous. This CDR3 is 11 amino acids long. V was cut by 4 bases and J by 8 bases, with 8 bases left in between. Germline assignment: CDR1 SQVTM and CDR2 ANQGSEA. CDR3: CSVGVWEKLFF. DNA for the CDR3: TGCAGCGTTGGAGTATGGGAAAAACTGTTTTTT.

The chain has TRBV29-1 and TRBJ2-1; no clear D gene. The CDR3 has 13 amino acids. Trimming cost V 7 bases and J 4 bases, with 14 bases left between them. Germline loops: CDR1 SQVTM, CDR2 ANQGSEA. CDR3 nucleotide sequence: TGCAGCGATGCAGAAAACCGATACAATGAGCAGTTCTTC. It translates to CSDAENRYNEQFF.

This clonotype has just a few counts. The rearrangement links TRBV28 to TRBJ1-2; D is undetermined. The V end lost 2 bases, the J end lost 0 bases, and 13 bases lay between the germline ends. From germline, CDR1 is MDHEN and CDR2 SYDVKM. The CDR3 is 16 amino acids. CDR3 sequence: CASSLATSAANYGYTF. The CDR3, as DNA: TGTGCCAGCAGTTTAGCTACCTCGGCGGCTAACTATGGCTACACCTTC.

The chain is built from TRBV20-1 and TRBJ2-3; 15 bases agree with TRBD2. The CDR3 is 17 amino acids. With 7 bases clipped from V and 0 bases from J, the junction kept 8 bases outside the gene matches. Germline lookup yields CDR1 DFQATT and CDR2 SNEGSKA (reference sequence). The CDR3 here is CSVWGGTSGGSTDTQYF. The CDR3 DNA reads as TGCAGTGTCTGGGGGGGGACTAGCGGGGGGAGCACAGATACGCAGTATTTT.

This clonotype was detected ten times or more. The chain employs TRBV12-3 or TRBV12-4 and TRBJ2-5; D ambiguous. There are 14 residues in the CDR3. V was cut by 6 bases and J by 5 bases, with 16 bases left in between. In DNA, the CDR3 is TGTGCCAGCAGCTTTTCGGGTGTACGGGAGACCCAGTACTTC. As protein: CASSFSGVRETQYF.

The J gene is TRBJ2-5, the V gene TRBV29-1; D is perhaps TRBD2 (6 bases). Germline lookup yields CDR1 SQVTM and CDR2 ANQGSEA. Deletions cut 3 bases from V and 1 base from J, with 9 bases between. This CDR3 region has 13 residues. The CDR3 is CSVEGLLQETQYF. In DNA, the CDR3 is TGCAGCGTTGAGGGACTCCTCCAAGAGACCCAGTACTTC.

The chain is built from TRBV2 and TRBJ1-2; a weak D match, TRBD1 (6 bases). This CDR3 is 12 amino acids long. The V gene lost 3 bases and the J gene lost 7 bases, with 9 bases spanning the gap. Germline assignment: CDR1 SNHLY and CDR2 FYNNEI. CDR3 sequence: CASSEDSGGYTF. CDR3 DNA sequence: TGTGCCAGCAGTGAGGACAGCGGTGGCTACACCTTC.

At least ten counts were recorded for this clonotype. The chain joins TRBV7-8 to TRBJ2-1, with 8 bases lining up with TRBD2. The germline V gene encodes CDR1 SGHVS and CDR2 FQNEAQ. This CDR3 region has 15 residues. The V and J ends lost 5 bases and 3 bases, in that order; junction bases with no gene match: 6. DNA for the CDR3: TGTGCCAGCAGCCGCGGGACTAGGAACTACAATGAGCAGTTCTTC. Translating it yields CASSRGTRNYNEQFF.

This clonotype was seen at least ten times. The V gene is TRBV6-2 or TRBV6-3, the J gene TRBJ1-1; 7 nucleotides agree with TRBD1. The V segment lost 2 bases and the J segment 2 bases; nucleotides outside the gene matches: 2. This CDR3 has 14 residues. The V gene's germline CDR1 is MNHEY and CDR2 SVGEGT. Here the CDR3 DNA reads TGTGCCAGCAGTTACGGGACAGTTAACACTGAAGCTTTCTTT. Translated: CASSYGTVNTEAFF.

The sample holds many counts of this clonotype. This chain links TRBV12-3 or TRBV12-4 with TRBJ2-4, with 10 bases aligning to TRBD2. CDR3 length: 14 amino acids. The V gene end was trimmed by 5 bases and the J gene end by 6 bases; junction bases not matched to a gene: 4. The CDR3 DNA is TGTGCCAGCAGTCCACGACTAGCGGGAAACATTCAGTACTTC. This sequence encodes CASSPRLAGNIQYF.

As regards this clonotype: Given a much more abundant clone one base away, this may be a read error. The chain combines TRBV28 with TRBJ2-5; tentative D call: TRBD2 (7 bases). The germline V and J ends were trimmed by 1 base and 4 bases, with 16 bases remaining between them. Germline loops: CDR1 MDHEN, CDR2 SYDVKM. CDR3 length: 16 residues. CDR3 DNA sequence: TGTGCCAGCAGTTTATTGAGGGGGGGGCCGAGAGAGACCCAGTACTTC. It specifies CASSLLRGGPRETQYF.

V and J are TRBV4-3 and TRBJ2-2, with D possibly TRBD2 on 5 matching bases. The CDR3 sequence is 15 residues long. Trimming removed 2 bases from V and 5 bases from J, with 12 bases in between. The germline V gene has CDR1 LGHNA and CDR2 YSLEER. The CDR3 spells CASSQPRERTGELFF. The CDR3 nucleotides are TGCGCCAGCAGCCAACCTCGGGAAAGGACCGGGGAGCTGTTTTTT.

This clonotype was detected a few times. J is TRBJ2-3 and V is TRBV7-2; D not certain. Germline assignment: CDR1 SGHTA and CDR2 FQGNSA. With 0 bases removed from V and 4 bases from J, the gap between germline ends came to 11 bases. The length of the CDR3 is 15 residues. The CDR3 sequence is CASSLALLEADTQYF. CDR3 nucleotides: TGTGCCAGCAGCTTAGCTTTGCTAGAAGCAGATACGCAGTATTTT.